This T cell receptor (beta chain) was observed in a study of tumor-infiltrating lymphocytes in primary liver carcinoma. Study-level background: The patients, men and women alike, were aged 30 to 69 years. Study-level results: Significantly greater top-250-clone fractions characterized tumors relative to blood (p = 0.039).

The CDR3 spans 14 residues. V was trimmed by 5 bases and J by 7 bases, leaving 14 bases between them. In germline, CDR1 is KGHDR, CDR2 SFDVKD. Investigators took RNA and DNA out together from about 20-30 mg of unsorted bulk tissue. Enrolled patients were chronically infected with HBV and treatment-naive. Tumor samples were assessed, and every one had over 75% viable tumor cells. This clonotype was recorded many times. The antigen is undetermined. TCR beta cDNA was prepared out of approximately 470 ng total RNA by means of a constant-region primer. Library construction for TCR beta comprised three nested multiplex PCR rounds performed with slightly modified ARM-PCR. The study ran its first two PCR rounds for around 10 cycles each, using TRBV1-TRBV30 forward primers and a C-beta reverse primer. A single record per CDR3 protein comes from TCRdb applying MiXCR to the multiplex PCR reads. Of about 32,000 distinct CDR3 sequences listed, roughly four fifths are singletons.

The receptor was derived from a man aged 40-55 years with primary liver carcinoma and hepatitis B virus infection. Input material: liver tumor tissue from sampling region 5. Regarding subset: tumor region T5, tumor centre. The chain joins TRBV24-1 to TRBJ2-1; D is possibly TRBD1 or TRBD2 (5 bases each). The CDR3 spells CATSVRGDGNEQFF. The CDR3 DNA reads TGTGCCACCAGTGTTCGAGGGGATGGGAATGAGCAGTTCTTC.